These T cell receptor beta chains were read from a single sample in a study of Graves' ophthalmopathy and Graves' hyperthyroidism. A single record per CDR3 protein comes from TCRdb applying MiXCR to the multiplex PCR reads. Here the sample spans 580,000 or so distinct CDR3 sequences, less than 40% being singletons. What was sequenced was peripheral blood or thyroid tissue (not recorded which). Receptors originate from an adult man with Graves' hyperthyroidism. Each CDR3 is given with its conserved first and last residue. Fields, in order: V gene, clone size, J gene, D gene, CDR3 DNA, CDR3 protein. The D gene is left open where the match is weak. Rows give clone size only sometimes, using once, few, many, or a class for an expanded clone.

V gene: TRBV28
clone size: -
J gene: TRBJ2-2
D gene: TRBD1
CDR3 DNA: TGTGCCAGCAGCCGCCGGGACAGGGGGTGGGACACCGGGGAGCTGTTTTTT
CDR3 protein: CASSRRDRGWDTGELFF

V gene: TRBV20-1
clone size: -
J gene: TRBJ2-7
D gene: -
CDR3 DNA: TGCAGTGCCAGCAGCCAAGATGTGGACACCTCCTACGAGCAGTACTTC
CDR3 protein: CSASSQDVDTSYEQYF

V gene: TRBV29-1
clone size: -
J gene: TRBJ2-4
D gene: -
CDR3 DNA: TGCAGCGTTGAAGAAAGGGGGGGCAAAAACATTCAGTACTTC
CDR3 protein: CSVEERGGKNIQYF

V gene: TRBV29-1
clone size: -
J gene: TRBJ1-2
D gene: -
CDR3 DNA: TGCAGCTTAGGTGTCAGTAACTATGGCTACACCTTC
CDR3 protein: CSLGVSNYGYTF

V gene: TRBV6-5
clone size: -
J gene: TRBJ2-2
D gene: -
CDR3 DNA: TGTGCCAGCAGTTACGGACTGACGAACACCGGGGAGCTGTTTTTT
CDR3 protein: CASSYGLTNTGELFF

V gene: TRBV12-3/TRBV12-4
clone size: many
J gene: TRBJ1-2
D gene: -
CDR3 DNA: TGTGCCAGCAGCGAAGACAAGTACTATGACTACACCTTC
CDR3 protein: CASSEDKYYDYTF

V gene: TRBV12-3/TRBV12-4
clone size: many
J gene: TRBJ2-2
D gene: TRBD2
CDR3 DNA: TGTGCCAGTTCCCTAGCGGGGGGGCCTAACACCGGGGAGCTGTTTTTT
CDR3 protein: CASSLAGGPNTGELFF

V gene: TRBV7-9
clone size: many
J gene: TRBJ2-7
D gene: TRBD2
CDR3 DNA: TGTGCCAGCAGCGCGGACCGACTAGCGGACTACGAGCAGTACTTC
CDR3 protein: CASSADRLADYEQYF

V gene: TRBV14
clone size: few
J gene: TRBJ2-3
D gene: -
CDR3 DNA: TGTGCCAGCAGCCAAGAACTTGGGTTGGATACGCAGTATTTT
CDR3 protein: CASSQELGLDTQYF

V gene: TRBV19
clone size: -
J gene: TRBJ1-5
D gene: -
CDR3 DNA: TGTGCCAGTAGTCCCCCGGCACAGGGTAGCAATCAGCCCCAGCATTTT
CDR3 protein: CASSPPAQGSNQPQHF

V gene: TRBV7-2
clone size: many
J gene: TRBJ1-1
D gene: -
CDR3 DNA: TGTGCCAGCAGCGCACGTCAGCGTGAAGCTTTCTTT
CDR3 protein: CASSARQREAFF

V gene: TRBV2
clone size: -
J gene: TRBJ2-1
D gene: TRBD2
CDR3 DNA: TGTGCCAGCAGTGAAGTTAGCGGGATCTACAATGAGCAGTTCTTC
CDR3 protein: CASSEVSGIYNEQFF

V gene: TRBV29-1
clone size: many
J gene: TRBJ1-4
D gene: TRBD1
CDR3 DNA: TGCAGCGTTGGCCGCAGGGGGCAGAGTGAAAAACTGTTTTTT
CDR3 protein: CSVGRRGQSEKLFF

V gene: TRBV12-3/TRBV12-4
clone size: many
J gene: TRBJ2-7
D gene: -
CDR3 DNA: TGTGCCAGCAGATCGTCGGGACAAAACTACGAGCAGTACTTC
CDR3 protein: CASRSSGQNYEQYF

V gene: TRBV5-5
clone size: many
J gene: TRBJ2-7
D gene: -
CDR3 DNA: TGTGCCAGCAGCTTAGGGACGGTCAGCTACGAGCAGTACTTC
CDR3 protein: CASSLGTVSYEQYF

V gene: TRBV2
clone size: many
J gene: TRBJ2-7
D gene: -
CDR3 DNA: TGTGCCAGCAGTGTAACTAGTGACTCCTACGAGCAGTACTTC
CDR3 protein: CASSVTSDSYEQYF

V gene: TRBV5-1
clone size: few
J gene: TRBJ2-7
D gene: -
CDR3 DNA: TGCGCCAGCAGCTTGGTAGGACCCCGAAGCTCCTACGAGCAGTACTTC
CDR3 protein: CASSLVGPRSSYEQYF

V gene: TRBV7-2
clone size: few
J gene: TRBJ2-1
D gene: TRBD1
CDR3 DNA: TGTGCCAGCAGCTACGGACAGGCTTACAATGAGCAGTTCTTC
CDR3 protein: CASSYGQAYNEQFF

V gene: TRBV7-9
clone size: once
J gene: TRBJ2-2
D gene: -
CDR3 DNA: TGTGCCAGCAGCTTAGCGGGGCCTACCTACGAGCTGTTTTTT
CDR3 protein: CASSLAGPTYELFF

V gene: TRBV7-8
clone size: -
J gene: TRBJ2-7
D gene: TRBD2
CDR3 DNA: TGTGCCAGCAGCTTAACGGGTCTAGCGGGGGGGAACTACGAGCAGTACTTC
CDR3 protein: CASSLTGLAGGNYEQYF

V gene: TRBV5-1
clone size: many
J gene: TRBJ2-6
D gene: -
CDR3 DNA: TGCGCCAGCAGCCCAACCTTCCAGGGTGCCGGGGCCAACGTCCTGACTTTC
CDR3 protein: CASSPTFQGAGANVLTF

V gene: TRBV4-1
clone size: many
J gene: TRBJ2-5
D gene: -
CDR3 DNA: TGCGCCAGCAGCCAAGCCAACGTGGGCGAGACCCAGTACTTC
CDR3 protein: CASSQANVGETQYF

V gene: TRBV4-1
clone size: -
J gene: TRBJ2-7
D gene: -
CDR3 DNA: TGCGCCAGCAGCCAGGACCCTAGGGGGGTTGGGGACCCATACGAGCAGTACTTC
CDR3 protein: CASSQDPRGVGDPYEQYF

V gene: TRBV7-2
clone size: many
J gene: TRBJ1-2
D gene: -
CDR3 DNA: TGTGCCAGCGGCGGTAGGGTGGGATATGGCTACACCTTC
CDR3 protein: CASGGRVGYGYTF

V gene: TRBV6-5
clone size: many
J gene: TRBJ1-2
D gene: -
CDR3 DNA: TGTGCCAGCAGTTGGTCCGGGACAATTAACTATGGCTACACCTTC
CDR3 protein: CASSWSGTINYGYTF

V gene: TRBV20-1
clone size: many
J gene: TRBJ1-6
D gene: -
CDR3 DNA: TGCAGTGCCAGAGGGAGGGCCTCCTATAATTCACCCCTCCACTTT
CDR3 protein: CSARGRASYNSPLHF

V gene: TRBV7-9
clone size: few
J gene: TRBJ2-3
D gene: -
CDR3 DNA: TGTGCCAGCAGCTTAGGGGACACTAGCACAGATACGCAGTATTTT
CDR3 protein: CASSLGDTSTDTQYF

V gene: TRBV20-1
clone size: few
J gene: TRBJ2-3
D gene: TRBD2
CDR3 DNA: TGCAGTGCCAACCGTCGGACTAGCGGGAGGACAGATACGCAGTATTTT
CDR3 protein: CSANRRTSGRTDTQYF

V gene: TRBV5-8
clone size: many
J gene: TRBJ2-6
D gene: TRBD1
CDR3 DNA: TGTGCCAGCCAGACCGGGACAGAGAACTCTGGGGCCAACGTCCTGACTTTC
CDR3 protein: CASQTGTENSGANVLTF

V gene: TRBV5-8
clone size: few
J gene: TRBJ2-2
D gene: TRBD2
CDR3 DNA: TGTGCCAGCAGCCTAGGACTAGCGGGGGCGAACACCGGGGAGCTGTTTTTT
CDR3 protein: CASSLGLAGANTGELFF

V gene: TRBV20-1
clone size: many
J gene: TRBJ2-5
D gene: TRBD1
CDR3 DNA: TGCAGTGCTAGAGATCTGGGACAGGGGTTGAAGACCCAGTACTTC
CDR3 protein: CSARDLGQGLKTQYF

V gene: TRBV29-1
clone size: -
J gene: TRBJ1-1
D gene: -
CDR3 DNA: TGCAGCGTTGGACTAGCGGGAGCCACTGAGCAGTTCTTT
CDR3 protein: CSVGLAGATEQFF

V gene: TRBV12-3/TRBV12-4
clone size: few
J gene: TRBJ1-1
D gene: -
CDR3 DNA: TGTGCCAGCGAGGGCTCCAAGGACCGGCCGGGTCTCACTGAAGCTTTCTTT
CDR3 protein: CASEGSKDRPGLTEAFF

V gene: TRBV29-1
clone size: many
J gene: TRBJ1-3
D gene: -
CDR3 DNA: TGCAGCGCCAGGGCGTATACTGGAAACACCATATATTTT
CDR3 protein: CSARAYTGNTIYF

V gene: TRBV19
clone size: many
J gene: TRBJ2-5
D gene: -
CDR3 DNA: TGTGCCAGTAGTACCCCCTCAGGGGATGGGTGGGAGACCCAGTACTTC
CDR3 protein: CASSTPSGDGWETQYF

V gene: TRBV29-1
clone size: medium-sized
J gene: TRBJ2-7
D gene: -
CDR3 DNA: TGCAGCGTTGAGGGCGGGTACTACGAGCAGTACTTC
CDR3 protein: CSVEGGYYEQYF

V gene: TRBV6-5
clone size: once
J gene: TRBJ2-2
D gene: -
CDR3 DNA: TGTGCCAGCAGGACGAACTTAGACAGGGTCACCGGGGGGCTGTTTTTT
CDR3 protein: CASRTNLDRVTGGLFF

V gene: TRBV27
clone size: many
J gene: TRBJ2-5
D gene: TRBD2
CDR3 DNA: TGTGCCAGCAATTCCCCGGGGGGGTCCAAGACCCAGTACTTC
CDR3 protein: CASNSPGGSKTQYF

V gene: TRBV29-1
clone size: -
J gene: TRBJ2-3
D gene: -
CDR3 DNA: TGCAGCGTTGAAAAAGGGGCCAACACAGATACGCAGTATTTT
CDR3 protein: CSVEKGANTDTQYF

V gene: TRBV7-2
clone size: -
J gene: TRBJ2-1
D gene: -
CDR3 DNA: TGTGCCAGCAGCGGAGAGGTGGGCCTTGGGCAGTTCTTC
CDR3 protein: CASSGEVGLGQFF

V gene: TRBV10-3
clone size: -
J gene: TRBJ2-7
D gene: TRBD1
CDR3 DNA: TGTGCCAGCAGTGAAGCGCCGGACAGGGGGCTTTGGGAGCAGTACTTC
CDR3 protein: CASSEAPDRGLWEQYF

V gene: TRBV29-1
clone size: -
J gene: TRBJ1-2
D gene: -
CDR3 DNA: TGCAGCGTTGATGGGACAATGACAGACACTAACTATGGCTACACCTTC
CDR3 protein: CSVDGTMTDTNYGYTF

V gene: TRBV12-3/TRBV12-4
clone size: many
J gene: TRBJ2-5
D gene: TRBD2
CDR3 DNA: TGTGCCAGCAGTTTAACAGCGGGGGGAGAGACCCAGTACTTC
CDR3 protein: CASSLTAGGETQYF

V gene: TRBV12-3/TRBV12-4
clone size: few
J gene: TRBJ1-2
D gene: TRBD1
CDR3 DNA: TGTGCCAGCAGTGAACGGCGGGACAGTCATGGCTACACCTTC
CDR3 protein: CASSERRDSHGYTF

V gene: TRBV29-1
clone size: -
J gene: TRBJ2-5
D gene: -
CDR3 DNA: TGCAGCGTTCCAGGGGCTAGCGGTCAAGAGACCCAGTACTTC
CDR3 protein: CSVPGASGQETQYF

V gene: TRBV25-1
clone size: many
J gene: TRBJ1-1
D gene: -
CDR3 DNA: TGTGCCAGCAGTTATGATAGGGGGAGCGGGAACACTGAAGCTTTCTTT
CDR3 protein: CASSYDRGSGNTEAFF

V gene: TRBV5-1
clone size: few
J gene: TRBJ2-7
D gene: -
CDR3 DNA: TGTGCCACCCGCCGACAGGTAGCCTACGAGCAGTACTTC
CDR3 protein: CATRRQVAYEQYF

V gene: TRBV7-6
clone size: many
J gene: TRBJ2-7
D gene: TRBD2
CDR3 DNA: TGTGCCAGCAGCCGGACTAGCGGGGGGGCCGTTTACGAGCAGTACTTC
CDR3 protein: CASSRTSGGAVYEQYF

V gene: TRBV28
clone size: few
J gene: TRBJ2-2
D gene: TRBD1
CDR3 DNA: TGTGCCGGACAGGGGACAACGAACACCGGGGAGCTGTTTTTT
CDR3 protein: CAGQGTTNTGELFF

V gene: TRBV7-8
clone size: many
J gene: TRBJ2-5
D gene: TRBD2
CDR3 DNA: TGTGCCAGCAGCTTAGCAACTAGCGGGCTGGGAGGTTTTCGGGAGACCCAGTACTTC
CDR3 protein: CASSLATSGLGGFRETQYF

V gene: TRBV7-2
clone size: -
J gene: TRBJ1-5
D gene: TRBD1
CDR3 DNA: TGTGCCAGCAGCTTAGGTACCAGGGGGCGAGATCAGCCCCAGCATTTT
CDR3 protein: CASSLGTRGRDQPQHF

V gene: TRBV10-3
clone size: -
J gene: TRBJ1-2
D gene: -
CDR3 DNA: TGTGCCCAACCATTACTGGGGGCTAACTATGGCTACACCTTC
CDR3 protein: CAQPLLGANYGYTF

V gene: TRBV7-9
clone size: many
J gene: TRBJ1-6
D gene: TRBD1
CDR3 DNA: TGTGCCAGCAGAACAGGGGGCAGTCGTAATTCACCCCTCCACTTT
CDR3 protein: CASRTGGSRNSPLHF

V gene: TRBV27
clone size: -
J gene: TRBJ2-5
D gene: TRBD2
CDR3 DNA: TGTGCCAGCGGGGCACTAGCGACCCAAGAGACCCAGTACTTC
CDR3 protein: CASGALATQETQYF